Listed below are T cell receptor beta chains from one sample, sequenced in a study of CD8+ T cells in alopecia areata. TCRdb keeps only in-frame clones here, not all; method: immunoSEQ multiplex PCR. Of 200,000 to 250,000 clones listed, over 60% were seen once; the top ten hold 1% to 1.5%. Sequenced here: CD4+ T cells sorted from blood, sampled around week 44, from a patient treated with tofacitinib. All receptors derive from a human donor with alopecia areata. The CDR3 runs from the conserved cysteine through the conserved F or W. The D gene is left open where the match is weak. Size is omitted from some rows. Given values are once, few, many or a class for expanded clones.

v_gene	d_gene	j_gene	abundance	CDR3aa	CDR3nt
TRBV14	NA	TRBJ1-5	NA	CASSQGGINQPQHF	TGTGCCAGCAGCCAAGGAGGGATCAATCAGCCCCAGCATTTT
TRBV7-2	TRBD2	TRBJ2-7	few	CASSLLGGATAYEQYF	TGTGCCAGCAGTTTATTGGGAGGGGCCACTGCCTACGAGCAGTACTTC
TRBV5-1	NA	TRBJ2-6	NA	CASFDPRDTISGANVLTF	TGCGCCAGCTTTGACCCGCGGGACACCATCTCTGGGGCCAACGTCCTGACTTTC
TRBV7-2	TRBD1	TRBJ1-2	NA	CASSSGTGVDYGYTF	TGTGCCAGCAGCTCGGGGACAGGGGTGGACTATGGCTACACCTTC
TRBV29-1	NA	TRBJ1-1	NA	CSVVRWERDTEAFF	TGCAGCGTTGTAAGATGGGAAAGGGACACTGAAGCTTTCTTT
TRBV30	TRBD1	TRBJ2-5	once	CAWNIQGAAGETQYF	TGTGCCTGGAACATACAGGGGGCTGCCGGAGAGACCCAGTACTTC
TRBV29-1	NA	TRBJ1-5	NA	CSVQGAGQPQHF	TGCAGCGTCCAGGGAGCTGGTCAGCCCCAGCATTTT
TRBV19	NA	TRBJ2-3	NA	CASSPGSGFPSPDTQYF	TGTGCCAGTAGCCCCGGATCGGGGTTCCCCTCCCCAGATACGCAGTATTTT
TRBV30	TRBD1	TRBJ2-5	NA	CAWETGETQYF	TGTGCCTGGGAGACAGGGGAGACCCAGTACTTC
TRBV6-1	NA	TRBJ2-1	NA	CASSDRASSYNEQFF	TGTGCCAGCAGTGACAGGGCTAGCTCCTACAATGAGCAGTTCTTC
TRBV4-1	NA	TRBJ1-1	NA	CASSQVAEMNTEAFF	TGCGCCAGCAGCCAAGTCGCGGAAATGAACACTGAAGCTTTCTTT
TRBV4-3	NA	TRBJ1-5	NA	CASSLVGGGNQPQHF	TGCGCCAGCAGCTTGGTCGGAGGGGGCAATCAGCCCCAGCATTTT
TRBV5-6	NA	TRBJ2-7	NA	CASSSTKQKGDPYEQYF	TGTGCCAGCAGCTCGACTAAACAAAAGGGGGACCCCTACGAGCAGTACTTC
TRBV4-3	NA	TRBJ1-1	NA	CASSQDSPSSGGEAFF	TGCGCCAGCAGCCAAGATTCGCCAAGCTCTGGCGGGGAGGCTTTCTTT
TRBV7-6	NA	TRBJ2-2	NA	CASRAYGSTGELFF	TGTGCCAGCAGGGCTTACGGATCCACCGGGGAGCTGTTTTTT
TRBV29-1	NA	TRBJ2-3	NA	CSVLSTDTQYF	TGCAGCGTCTTGAGCACAGATACGCAGTATTTT
TRBV5-6	NA	TRBJ2-7	NA	CASSSGAYEQYF	TGTGCCAGCAGCTCTGGCGCCTACGAGCAGTACTTC
TRBV5-1	TRBD1	TRBJ2-1	few	CASSLRDRVLNEQFF	TGCGCCAGCAGCTTGCGTGACAGGGTGCTCAATGAGCAGTTCTTC
TRBV5-1	NA	TRBJ2-3	NA	CASSTTRSNPKDTQYF	TGCGCCAGCAGCACCACTAGGAGTAACCCCAAAGATACGCAGTATTTT
TRBV30	TRBD1	TRBJ2-1	NA	CAWSIGTASYNEQFF	TGTGCCTGGAGTATCGGGACAGCTTCCTACAATGAGCAGTTCTTC
TRBV14	NA	TRBJ1-5	NA	CASSTGIDQPQHF	TGTGCCAGCAGCACTGGGATCGATCAGCCCCAGCATTTT
TRBV7-6	NA	TRBJ2-2	few	CASSKLGQQNTGELFF	TGTGCCAGCAGCAAACTCGGACAGCAGAACACCGGGGAGCTGTTTTTT
TRBV29-1	NA	TRBJ2-1	NA	CSVEENEQFF	TGCAGCGTTGAAGAGAATGAGCAGTTCTTC
TRBV4-3	NA	TRBJ1-2	few	CASSLERSYGYTF	TGCGCCAGCAGCCTCGAGAGGTCTTACGGCTACACCTTC
TRBV5-1	TRBD1	TRBJ2-3	NA	CASSLVLGQGEDTQYF	TGCGCCAGCAGCTTGGTACTGGGACAGGGCGAGGATACGCAGTATTTT
TRBV29-1	NA	TRBJ1-1	NA	CSVADGGRVTEAFF	TGCAGCGTCGCAGATGGGGGGCGGGTCACTGAAGCTTTCTTT
TRBV9	TRBD2	TRBJ2-1	NA	CASSYRLAGSNEQFF	TGTGCCAGCAGCTACCGACTAGCGGGGTCCAATGAGCAGTTCTTC
TRBV28	NA	TRBJ2-3	NA	CASSESRDTQYF	TGTGCCAGCAGCGAATCGAGAGATACGCAGTATTTT
TRBV30	TRBD1	TRBJ1-1	NA	CAWKPGQGGTEAFF	TGTGCCTGGAAGCCGGGACAGGGGGGAACTGAAGCTTTCTTT